This T cell receptor beta chain originates from a study of brain T cells in children with intractable seizures. Only cases whose brain tissue showed the highest T cell transcript signatures were sequenced. This CDR3 is 13 amino acids long. Looked up from germline, CDR1 is SGHTA and CDR2 is FQGTGA. Trimming cost V 5 bases and J 8 bases, with 13 bases left between them. Here immunoSEQ multiplex PCR was the method, and the copy in TCRdb shows in-frame clones only, minus some. The table shows 110,000 or so clones, with around 94% occurring only once. The rearrangement uses TRBV7-3 and TRBJ2-1, with D perhaps matching TRBD2 (5 bases). This clonotype was sampled from a boy under three years old with hemimegalencephaly and intractable seizures. The sample here was peripheral blood, taken at surgery. CDR3 bases: TGTGCCAGCAGCCCACAAGGAGGAGATGAGCAGTTCTTC. Amino acid sequence: CASSPQGGDEQFF.